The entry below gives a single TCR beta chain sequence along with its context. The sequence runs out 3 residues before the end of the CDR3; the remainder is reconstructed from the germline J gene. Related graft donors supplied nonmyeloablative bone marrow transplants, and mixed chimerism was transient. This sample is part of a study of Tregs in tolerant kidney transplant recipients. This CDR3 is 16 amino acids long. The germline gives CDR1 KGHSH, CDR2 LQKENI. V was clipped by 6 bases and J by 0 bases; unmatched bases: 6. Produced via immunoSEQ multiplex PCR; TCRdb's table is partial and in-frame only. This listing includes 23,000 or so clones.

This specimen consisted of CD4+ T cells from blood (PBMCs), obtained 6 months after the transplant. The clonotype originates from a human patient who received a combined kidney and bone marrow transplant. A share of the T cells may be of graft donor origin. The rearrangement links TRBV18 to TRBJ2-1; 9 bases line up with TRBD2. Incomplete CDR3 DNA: TGTGCCAGCTCCCTAGCGGGGCAAAGCTCCTACAATGAG. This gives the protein CASSLAGQSSYNE. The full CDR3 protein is CASSLAGQSSYNEQFF.